The 15 T cell receptor beta chains below all came from one sample that was sequenced in a study of blood T cell repertoires in COVID-19. Sequencing used immunoSEQ multiplex PCR; TCRdb keeps in-frame clones, though not all of them. The sample includes around 80,000 clones, 70% to 80% of them seen just once. Sequencing was done on a sample of peripheral blood. All receptors derive from a man aged 45-60 years with active or convalescent COVID-19.

The V and J genes are TRBV6-6 and TRBJ1-1, with 8 positions matching TRBD1. The germline V gene encodes CDR1 MNHNY and CDR2 SVGAGI (reference sequence). This CDR3 spans 14 amino acids. The ends lost 8 bases at V and 0 bases at J; junction bases unmatched: 5. DNA for the CDR3: TGTGCCAGCGGGTCAGGGGGCCTGAACACTGAAGCTTTCTTT. It specifies CASGSGGLNTEAFF.

The gene calls are TRBV7-2 and TRBJ2-5; TRBD1 agrees at 8 bases. Germline values: CDR1 SGHTA, CDR2 FQGNSA. The CDR3 extends over 14 amino acids. The V segment lost 8 bases and the J segment 4 bases; nucleotides outside the gene matches: 9. Here the CDR3 reads CASAGQGGRETQYF. The CDR3 DNA reads TGTGCCAGCGCAGGACAGGGAGGTAGAGAGACCCAGTACTTC.

The chain combines TRBV19 with TRBJ1-3; the match to TRBD1 covers 7 bases. CDR1 is LNHDA and CDR2 is SQIVND in the germline V gene (reference sequence). This CDR3 contains 16 residues. Trimming cost V 7 bases and J 0 bases; bases outside gene matches: 9. CDR3 sequence: CASTKTGPFSGNTIYF. The CDR3 region has the DNA TGTGCCAGTACTAAGACAGGGCCTTTCTCTGGAAACACCATATATTTT.

The chain is built from TRBV29-1 and TRBJ1-1; D unresolved. This CDR3 comprises 14 residues. The V gene lost 5 bases and the J gene lost 5 bases, with 18 bases spanning the gap. From germline, CDR1 is SQVTM and CDR2 ANQGSEA. The chain's CDR3 is CSVFREGVRTEAFF. The CDR3 region has the DNA TGCAGCGTTTTTCGGGAGGGAGTGAGGACTGAAGCTTTCTTT.

The chain links TRBV9 to TRBJ2-6, with D perhaps matching TRBD1 (5 bases). The CDR3 covers 16 residues. Trimming took 0 bases from V and 1 from J, leaving 8 bases between them. CDR1 is SGDLS, CDR2 YYNGEE, per germline. CDR3 in amino acids: CASSVVTGSGANVLTF. CDR3 nucleotide sequence: TGTGCCAGCAGCGTAGTTACAGGATCTGGGGCCAACGTCCTGACTTTC.

This clone was recorded once. This chain joins TRBV7-2 and TRBJ2-3; 9 nucleotides agree with TRBD2. This CDR3 is built from 16 residues. Germline CDR1 and CDR2: SGHTA and FQGNSA. The V segment lost 2 bases and the J segment 0 bases; nucleotides outside the gene matches: 3. CDR3: CASSLRLAGSTDTQYF. For the CDR3, the DNA is TGTGCCAGCAGCTTAAGGCTAGCGGGGAGCACAGATACGCAGTATTTT.

The chain combines TRBV20-1 with TRBJ1-1; D not certain. The CDR3 is 10 residues long. The V end was cut by 0 bases, the J end by 11 bases, with 7 bases between. Germline V gene sequence: CDR1 DFQATT, CDR2 SNEGSKA (reference sequence). The CDR3 loop reads CSARDGRAFF. CDR3 nucleotide sequence: TGCAGTGCTAGAGACGGCAGGGCTTTCTTT.

The chain couples TRBV11-2 to TRBJ2-3, with 9 bases aligning to TRBD2. The CDR3 has 15 residues. CDR1 and CDR2 (germline): SGHAT, FQNNGV. V trimming: 5 bases; J trimming: 3 bases; junction bases outside the gene matches: 6. The CDR3 nucleotides read TGTGCCAGCAGCCGGGGCGGGGGGGCGACAGATACGCAGTATTTT. Its translation is CASSRGGGATDTQYF.

The sample holds a few counts of this clone. The chain combines TRBV15 with TRBJ1-4; D gene uncertain. This CDR3 region has 15 residues. V lost 0 bases and J lost 7, with 12 bases in between. The germline gives CDR1 LNHNV, CDR2 YYDKDF (reference sequence). The CDR3 protein is CATSRDGGVFEKLFF. CDR3 DNA sequence: TGTGCCACCAGCAGAGATGGCGGGGTATTTGAAAAACTGTTTTTT.

This chain joins TRBV5-1 and TRBJ2-3, with 9 bases that match TRBD1. The CDR3 runs 15 residues. V lost 3 bases, J lost 1 base, and 3 bases stayed unmatched. Germline V gene lookup returns CDR1 SGHRS and CDR2 YFSETQ. The CDR3 DNA is TGCGCCAGCAGCTCCGGGACAGGGCGCACAGATACGCAGTATTTT. Protein product: CASSSGTGRTDTQYF.

The V gene is TRBV19, the J gene TRBJ2-7; 7 bases are shared with TRBD1. There are 14 residues in the CDR3. Germline V gene sequence: CDR1 LNHDA, CDR2 SQIVND (reference sequence). The trim removed 4 bases at V and 3 bases at J, leaving 6 bases unmatched. The CDR3 reads CASSNRGAGYEQYF. CDR3 coding DNA: TGTGCCAGTAGTAACAGGGGCGCTGGCTACGAGCAGTACTTC.

This clone was seen a handful of times. The chain uses TRBV5-1 and TRBJ1-1; D is unclear. The CDR3 has 14 residues. V was cut by 2 bases and J by 3 bases, with 11 bases left in between. CDR1 is SGHRS and CDR2 is YFSETQ in the germline V gene. The CDR3 DNA follows: TGCGCCAGCAGCTTTAGAGGGTACGACACTGAAGCTTTCTTT. Translated, it gives CASSFRGYDTEAFF.

The chain is built from TRBV20-1 and TRBJ2-4; D gene ambiguous. CDR3 length: 11 amino acids. Germline CDR1 is DFQATT and CDR2 is SNEGSKA (reference sequence). V was shortened by 3 bases and J by 8 bases, with 8 bases between the two germline ends. CDR3 residues: CSASAGYIQYF. In DNA, the CDR3 is TGCAGTGCTAGTGCCGGGTACATTCAGTACTTC.

The V gene is TRBV4-1, the J gene TRBJ2-4; 8 nucleotides align to TRBD2. With V trimmed by 4 bases and J by 2 bases, 10 bases remained unmatched. This CDR3 spans 17 amino acids. Per germline, CDR1 MGHRA and CDR2 YSYEKL. In nucleotides, the CDR3 is TGCGCCAGCAGCCCCCGGGAGGGGGGCGCCTCCAAAAACATTCAGTACTTC. Amino acid sequence: CASSPREGGASKNIQYF.

The J gene is TRBJ2-1, the V gene TRBV6-5; tentatively, D is TRBD2 (6 bases). CDR1 and CDR2 (germline): MNHEY, SVGAGI. Trimming shortened V by 3 bases and J by 10 bases, and 13 bases separated the two germline ends. The CDR3 has 13 residues. The chain's CDR3 is CASSYTPAGEQFF. The DNA for the CDR3 is TGTGCCAGCAGTTATACCCCCGCGGGGGAGCAGTTCTTC.